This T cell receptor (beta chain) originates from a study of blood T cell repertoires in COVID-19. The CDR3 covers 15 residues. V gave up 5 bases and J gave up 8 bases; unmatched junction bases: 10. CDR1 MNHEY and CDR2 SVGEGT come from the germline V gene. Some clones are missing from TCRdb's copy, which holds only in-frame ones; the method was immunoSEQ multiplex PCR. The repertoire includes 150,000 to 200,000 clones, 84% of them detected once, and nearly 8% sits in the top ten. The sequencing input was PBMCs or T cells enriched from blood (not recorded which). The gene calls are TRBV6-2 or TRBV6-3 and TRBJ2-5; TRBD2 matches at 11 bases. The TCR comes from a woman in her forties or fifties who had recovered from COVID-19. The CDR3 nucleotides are TGTGCCAGCAGTCGACCGGGACTAGCGGAGGAAACCCAGTACTTC. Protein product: CASSRPGLAEETQYF.